This T cell receptor beta chain was identified during a study of shared clonotypes between healthy human individuals. V shed 5 bases, J shed 8 bases, and the junction held 11 bases outside the gene matches. Looked up from germline, CDR1 is SGHAT and CDR2 is FQNNGV. The CDR3 extends over 15 amino acids. This clone was counted between two and nine times. TCRdb keeps only in-frame clones here, not all; method: immunoSEQ multiplex PCR. The table includes 600,000 to 800,000 clones, over 55% detected once. The chain employs TRBV11-2 and TRBJ2-1, with 8 bases matching TRBD2. Sequenced sample: memory CD4+ T cells sorted from blood. Subset meaning: CD45RA-negative fraction. The source of this sequence is a woman aged 30 to 39 in good health. The CDR3 spells CASSRRGTSRYEQFF. CDR3 bases: TGTGCCAGCAGCCGACGCGGGACTAGTCGATATGAGCAGTTCTTC.